The present TCR beta chain was sequenced within a study of blood T cell repertoires in COVID-19. As regards this clone: A junction boundary mismatches the germline segment, possibly from a read error.

Clones were read by immunoSEQ multiplex PCR, and TCRdb kept only the in-frame ones, dropping some. This table holds 120,000 to 150,000 clones, around four fifths found once. CDR1 and CDR2 (germline): KGHSH, LQKENI. This CDR3 is built from 15 residues. This TCR was recovered from a human donor in a cohort sampled during active COVID-19. Specimen: peripheral blood. This chain joins TRBV18 and TRBJ2-1, with 12 bases identical to TRBD2. The CDR3 loop is CASSQGLAGYSEQFF. The CDR3 region has the DNA TGTGCCAGCTCACAGGGACTAGCGGGTTACAGTGAGCAGTTCTTC.